The source of this TCR beta chain is a study of T cell repertoires in aging, cancer and after chemotherapy. Amplification of TCR beta used genomic DNA extracted from peripheral blood. Multiplex touch-down PCR with TRB-A/B primers amplified rearranged V-D-J TRB sequences. TCRdb itself ran the multiplex PCR reads through MiXCR, one entry per CDR3 protein. This sample has several thousand distinct CDR3 sequences, with 33% found just once. The J segment lost 4 bases and the V segment lost 4 bases, leaving 8 bases of the junction unmatched. CDR1 and CDR2 (germline): SGHNT, YYREEE (reference sequence). The CDR3 is 14 residues long. This clonotype occurred a few times.

V gene TRBV5-4 combines with J gene TRBJ2-7, with 7 bases that match TRBD2. Sequencing was done on a sample of blood. The clonotype was recovered from a human donor in good health. The donor label of this sample is uncertain. In nucleotides, the CDR3 is TGTGCCAGCAGCCTCGATCTTAGCGGGTACGAGCAGTACTTC. This translates into CASSLDLSGYEQYF.